Each of the 14 T cell receptor beta chains below was sequenced from the same sample in a study of blood T cell repertoires in COVID-19. The protocol was immunoSEQ multiplex PCR, while the TCRdb copy is restricted to in-frame clones and leaves out a portion. Among about 200,000 clones, approximately 87% were seen once, and the ten largest hold 2% to 2.5%. The sequencing input was peripheral blood. The receptors originated from a woman aged 50 to 60 with acute or convalescent COVID-19.

The V and J genes are TRBV6-4 and TRBJ1-2, with D tentatively TRBD1 (6 bases). Between the trimmed V and J ends, which lost 4 bases and 4 bases, there was a span of 16 bases. CDR1 is MRHNA, CDR2 SNTAGT, per germline. This CDR3 has 15 residues. DNA of the CDR3: TGTGCCAGCAGTGCCCAACAGGGAGCCGGCTATGGCTACACCTTC. Residues: CASSAQQGAGYGYTF.

The J gene is TRBJ1-1, the V gene TRBV10-1, with 8 bases lining up with TRBD1. Germline V lookup: CDR1 WNHNN, CDR2 SYGVQD (reference sequence). V lost 4 bases to trimming and J lost 10 bases; unmatched junction nucleotides: 5. The CDR3 contains 12 residues. In DNA, the CDR3 is TGCGCCAGCAGTGGACAGGGGCTGGGAGCTTTCTTT. Translating it yields CASSGQGLGAFF.

V is TRBV19 and J is TRBJ2-1; D remains ambiguous. This CDR3 is built from 9 residues. Germline V gene lookup returns CDR1 LNHDA and CDR2 SQIVND (reference sequence). Between the trimmed V and J ends, which lost 7 bases and 14 bases, there was a span of 9 bases. The chain's CDR3 is CASTVLKFF. DNA of the CDR3: TGTGCCAGTACGGTGCTTAAGTTCTTC.

The chain is built from TRBV5-6 and TRBJ2-7; 16 nucleotides match TRBD2. Germline V gene data show CDR1 as SGHDT and CDR2 as YYEEEE. This CDR3 spans 19 amino acids. The V and J ends lost 2 bases and 0 bases, in that order; junction bases with no gene match: 8. CDR3 in DNA: TGTGCCAGCAGCTTTACGGGACTAGCGGGGGGGGTTCCCTCCTACGAGCAGTACTTC. It specifies CASSFTGLAGGVPSYEQYF.

This chain links TRBV7-2 with TRBJ1-2; 7 bases align to TRBD1. J gave up 1 base and V 1 base, and 6 bases lay outside the gene matches. The CDR3 totals 16 residues. Germline V lookup: CDR1 SGHTA, CDR2 FQGNSA. DNA for the CDR3: TGTGCCAGCAGCTTAGGAGGGACAGTAATTAACTATGGCTACACCTTC. Protein sequence: CASSLGGTVINYGYTF.

J is TRBJ2-2 and V is TRBV7-2, with 8 bases fitting TRBD2. The CDR3 loop spans 15 amino acids. V dropped 5 bases and J dropped 6; count of bases not matched to a gene: 8. Looked up from germline, CDR1 is SGHTA and CDR2 is FQGNSA. The CDR3 protein is CASSLLAGSPGELFF. The DNA for the CDR3 is TGTGCCAGCAGCCTTCTAGCGGGCAGCCCCGGGGAGCTGTTTTTT.

The chain is built from TRBV19 and TRBJ2-7, with 8 bases aligning to TRBD1. CDR1 is LNHDA, CDR2 SQIVND, per germline (reference sequence). There are 14 residues in the CDR3. Trimming removed 1 base from V and 6 bases from J; junction bases left unmatched: 5. CDR3 bases: TGTGCCAGTAGTATAGTTTGGACAGGGAGCGAGCAGTACTTC. Translation: CASSIVWTGSEQYF.

The rearrangement joins TRBV5-6 to TRBJ2-2, with 10 bases identical to TRBD2. The CDR3 has 15 amino acids. V gave up 0 bases and J gave up 6 bases; unmatched junction bases: 2. Per germline, CDR1 SGHDT and CDR2 YYEEEE. CDR3 nucleotides: TGTGCCAGCAGCTTGGCTAGCGGGAGTTCCGGGGAGCTGTTTTTT. The encoded protein is CASSLASGSSGELFF.

This CDR3 reads CASSPGGGWYYEQYF. CDR3 nucleotides: TGTGCCAGCAGCCCCGGGGGGGGCTGGTATTACGAGCAGTACTTC. The chain uses TRBV6-5 and TRBJ2-7, with 8 bases identical to TRBD2. Germline V lookup: CDR1 MNHEY, CDR2 SVGAGI. The V segment lost 6 bases and the J segment 4 bases; nucleotides outside the gene matches: 11. CDR3 length: 15 residues.

V usage is TRBV13 and J usage is TRBJ2-5; 10 positions match TRBD2. Germline assignment: CDR1 PRHDT and CDR2 FYEKMQ (reference sequence). The CDR3 extends over 14 amino acids. V shed 2 bases and J 5 bases; nucleotides not matched to a gene: 2. The CDR3 nucleotides are TGTGCCAGCAGCTTAAATAGCGGGAGGGAGACCCAGTACTTC. It codes for CASSLNSGRETQYF.

This clone was seen once. The genes are TRBV29-1 and TRBJ2-2; D might be TRBD2 (7 bases). In germline, CDR1 is SQVTM, CDR2 ANQGSEA. The CDR3 contains 15 residues. The germline V and J ends were trimmed by 1 base and 4 bases, with 13 bases remaining between them. CDR3 in amino acids: CSVEVGGQGTGELFF. The CDR3 nucleotides read TGCAGCGTTGAAGTCGGGGGGCAGGGCACCGGGGAGCTGTTTTTT.

This sequence joins TRBV7-9 and TRBJ2-7, with 10 nucleotides matching TRBD1. The CDR3 sequence is 15 residues long. The germline V gene has CDR1 SEHNR and CDR2 FQNEAQ (reference sequence). The J segment lost 4 bases and the V segment lost 2 bases, leaving 5 bases of the junction unmatched. Here the CDR3 reads CASSLMTGGFYEQYF. The DNA of the CDR3 is TGTGCCAGCAGCTTAATGACAGGGGGCTTTTACGAGCAGTACTTC.

V is TRBV11-2 and J is TRBJ2-7; TRBD2 aligns across 12 bases. CDR3 length equals 17 residues. With V trimmed by 5 bases and J by 0 bases, 8 bases remained unmatched. Germline V CDR1 and CDR2: SGHAT, FQNNGV. CDR3 sequence reads: CASSLTSGGPLSYEQYF. CDR3 sequence (DNA): TGTGCCAGCAGCCTCACTAGCGGGGGGCCCCTCTCCTACGAGCAGTACTTC. Filled out from reference TRBV11-2 and TRBJ2-7, the complete variable domain reads EAGVAQSPRYKIIEKRQSVAFWCNPISGHATLYWYQQILGQGPKLLIQFQNNGVVDDSQLPKDRFSAERLKGVDSTLKIQPAKLEDSAVYLCASSLTSGGPLSYEQYFGPGTRLTVT.

The chain has TRBV9 and TRBJ2-1; possibly TRBD2 for D (6 bases). There are 17 residues in the CDR3. Germline values: CDR1 SGDLS, CDR2 YYNGEE. Trimming took 4 bases from V and 0 from J, leaving 17 bases between them. The CDR3 spells CASSQAGGGVSYNEQFF. In DNA, the CDR3 is TGTGCCAGCAGCCAGGCGGGTGGCGGGGTCTCCTACAATGAGCAGTTCTTC.